The present TCR beta chain was sequenced within a study of CD8+CD57+ T cells in acquired aplastic anemia. Study-level information: Sorting CD4+ and CD8+ cells gave DNA averaging approximately 3 ug.

The authors sequenced patients whose flow cytometry had shown CD8+CD57+ cell expansion. The TCR beta profiling, which covered VDJ combination and CDR3 sequence, was carried out using genomic DNA as the template. TCRdb re-called the reads through MiXCR, storing one row per CDR3 protein. In the table there are fewer than 250,000 distinct CDR3 sequences, around 45% of which are singletons. As for this clonotype: Likely a read error: the CDR3 ends without its conserved phenylalanine or tryptophan.

With V trimmed by 4 bases and J by 8 bases, 16 bases remained unmatched. The CDR3 consists of 16 residues. The V gene's germline CDR1 is KGHSH and CDR2 LQKENI. This rearrangement joins TRBV18 to TRBJ2-7; 8 positions agree with TRBD1. The sequenced sample was sorted CD4+, CD8+, or CD8+CD57+ T cells (not recorded which) from PBMCs. This TCR was recovered from a human donor with aplastic anemia. The CDR3 DNA is TGTGCCAGCTCACTACACACCCCGGGACAGGACGGCAAGCAGTACCTC. It specifies CASSLHTPGQDGKQYL.